This entry features one T cell receptor beta chain sequence. The antigen is unknown. This was a deep-level run. The repertoire was sequenced with immunoSEQ multiplex PCR; TCRdb's copy has only in-frame clones and lacks some. The sample has hundreds of thousands of clones; roughly 98% are singletons. The sample belongs to a study of shared clonotypes between healthy human individuals. CD8 cells regarded as naive lacked CD45RO, were positively chosen for CCR7, and omitted terminally differentiated effector memory CD45RA+ cells. Findings of the study overall: Inspection by rarefaction showed sorted-subset sequencing to be incomplete despite large depth.

This receptor was taken from a man aged 25 to 40 in good health. The sample was naive CD8+ T cells sorted from blood.

Here the CDR3 reads CASTPVGAYEQYF. The CDR3 DNA sequence: TGTGCCAGCACCCCGGTGGGCGCCTACGAGCAGTACTTC. The chain is built from TRBV6-9 and TRBJ2-7; D gene uncertain. V lost 7 bases, J lost 2 bases, and 12 bases lay in between. Per germline, CDR1 MNHGY and CDR2 SVAAGI. This CDR3 contains 13 residues.